This T cell receptor beta chain came from a study of beta chain features in type 1 diabetes (dated by TCRdb to the late 2010s). Turning to the overall study: Mean age, gender distribution, total cell number and subset yield were not different between patients and healthy donors. A total of about 100 million sorted cells were examined across all samples, and RNA yield correlated strongly with the number of cells per subset. The study compared the TCRB repertoires of sorted circulating CD4+ T cell subsets in recently diagnosed type 1 diabetes patients with those in matched healthy donors. Regulatory and stem cell-like memory subsets were obtained from only 8 patients and roughly 8 healthy donors, while naive and central memory subsets were obtained from all 30 or so donors.

Points on this clone: No antigen is known for it. Per-nucleotide qualities are absent, and no much larger clonotype sits a single base away.

From each donor, a single peripheral blood sample of roughly 0.11 L on average was drawn into heparinised tubes. Using a panel that included CD45RO, CCR7, CD25, CD127, CD95 and CD27, naive, central memory, regulatory and stem cell-like memory CD4+ T cells were sorted on a BD FACSAria II. A purity above 95% was achieved for all sorted populations. Right away, PBMCs were isolated by Lymphoprep density gradient centrifugation and were stained directly, with no culture step. Samples were stained and sorted in pairs, with one healthy donor and one patient per experiment, so that batch effects were minimized. The paper's findings and limits, for the study overall: Naive, central memory and regulatory TCRB repertoires appeared to be more similar among patients than among healthy donors. A moderate but significant shortening of TCRB CDR3 length was observed in type 1 diabetes patients in all four CD4+ subsets. Because cDNA was sequenced instead of genomic DNA, highly expressing activated cells could be over-represented, though the groups showed no difference in activation or CD3 levels. PCR may preferentially amplify shorter templates, but because patient and control samples were amplified and corrected together, any resulting skew would affect both groups equally. Fewer insertions and more nucleotide deletions at VDJ recombination sites were observed in patients with type 1 diabetes, implying thymic rearrangement abnormalities. Because small numbers of individuals were included in the HLA sub-analyses, any influence of HLA type on TCRB rearrangement was left unresolved.

The entire amount of isolated RNA was reverse transcribed using the High Capacity cDNA Reverse Transcription Kit, so the sequenced TCRB transcripts were expressed ones. Deep immunoSEQ sequencing was applied to naive, central memory and regulatory T cell samples, giving an average of about 3.7 million total reads per sample. Sorted cells were lysed in RLT buffer and RNA was extracted with DNase-treated RNeasy Micro or Mini kits, depending on cell number. To prevent cross-contamination, each cell subset was processed individually, whereas patient and healthy donor samples were processed jointly. TCRB sequences were amplified from cDNA with the immunoSEQ multiplex PCR, producing 87-bp fragments spanning the CDR3 region. The amplicons were sequenced using the Illumina HiSeq platform. As for the original processing: Synthetic template baselines were used to correct PCR bias computationally, reads within Hamming distance 2 were collapsed together, and singletons that could not be merged were discarded. By aligning reads against IMGT, V, D and J genes, CDR3 length, and insertions or deletions at six rearrangement sites were assigned. Clonotype counts were normalized to sorted cell number within each subset before computing true diversity and Gini coefficients with the tcR R package. The overlap coefficient, calculated on TCRB nucleotide sequences, was used to quantify repertoire sharing. Out-of-frame TCRB sequences from naive cells were analyzed as a proxy for the pre-selection repertoire. This is the immuneACCESS table as TCRdb keeps it, with only in-frame sequences that have V and J called. A part of the clones is gone; compared with another copy, unresolved V genes explain less than half, and the rest is unexplained. For V, J and clone size, that table is used; D and trimming come from the DNA. This sample comprises about 240,000 clones, more than 11% of them detected only once. The ten largest clones add up to roughly 0.02% of the sample.

The receptor's source is a man younger than 40 with type 1 diabetes. The sequencing input was naive CD4+ T cells from blood. The cell subset or site label, read with the paper, signifies: true naive CD4+ T cells.

The base sequence is TGTGCCAGCAGCCTCCCGGGGACAGGGGTGAATGAGCAGTTCTTC. It specifies CASSLPGTGVNEQFF. The V gene is TRBV5-4 and the J gene is TRBJ2-1; TRBD1 aligns with 10 central bases. V lost 4 bases and J lost 7 bases, and the count of bases not matched to a germline gene is 8. There are 15 amino acids in the CDR3, from cysteine to phenylalanine inclusive. Only the CDR3 portion is preserved as DNA: 45 bases, with reading frame beginning at the first base. CDR1 and CDR2, per the germline V gene (reference sequence), are SGHNT and YYREEE.